These 20 T cell receptor beta chains were sequenced from one sample in a study of CD8 T cells in ankylosing spondylitis. Findings and caveats of the study: One TCR beta motif, made up of 7 or 8 highly homologous variants, appeared characteristic of ankylosing spondylitis blood.

These receptors are not linked to any known antigen. TCRdb reprocessed the 5' RACE reads via MiXCR and lists one record per CDR3 protein. The sample holds around 890,000 distinct CDR3 sequences; 12% are singletons and the top ten take less than 0.65%. The sequenced material came from blood, either unsorted or a sorted T cell fraction (not recorded which). These receptors were taken from a male donor with ankylosing spondylitis.

The chain uses TRBV4-3 and TRBJ1-1; possible D gene TRBD1, 5 bases. The CDR3 is made up of 15 amino acids. V shed 5 bases and J shed 2 bases, with 15 bases lying between them. Per germline, CDR1 LGHNA and CDR2 YSLEER. The CDR3 coding sequence is TGCGCCAGCAGCGTCCGGGACGGGGAAAACACTGAAGCTTTCTTT. It specifies CASSVRDGENTEAFF.

This clonotype was seen at least ten times. The CDR3 DNA reads TGTGCCATCAGTAAGGATGTCCGGCCAGATACGCAGTATTTT. Protein: CAISKDVRPDTQYF. The chain joins TRBV10-3 to TRBJ2-3; D not resolved. Germline V lookup: CDR1 ENHRY, CDR2 SYGVKD. This CDR3 has 14 residues. Trimming removed 5 bases from V and 4 bases from J, with 13 bases in between.

This clonotype was counted ten times or more. This sequence joins TRBV18 and TRBJ1-1; D uncertain. Trimming removed 5 bases from V and 1 base from J, with 8 bases in between. The CDR3 runs to 13 residues. Germline V gene data show CDR1 as KGHSH and CDR2 as LQKENI. The CDR3, as DNA: TGTGCCAGCTCAGCCGACACGAACACTGAAGCTTTCTTT. It yields the protein CASSADTNTEAFF.

This clonotype was counted at least ten times. J is TRBJ1-5 and V is TRBV12-3 or TRBV12-4; D gene ambiguous. Trimming pared 5 bases from V and 9 bases from J, leaving 8 bases between. This CDR3 has 11 amino acids. CDR3 bases: TGTGCCAGCAGTCTAGAAGGGCCCCAGCATTTT. Its protein is CASSLEGPQHF.

The chain combines TRBV20-1 with TRBJ2-7, with D tentatively TRBD1 (6 bases). The CDR3 runs to 14 residues. From germline, CDR1 is DFQATT and CDR2 SNEGSKA (reference sequence). The V and J ends lost 0 bases and 2 bases respectively, with 11 bases between them. CDR3 loop: CSARDGRGAYEQYF. The DNA of the CDR3 is TGCAGTGCTAGAGATGGCAGGGGAGCCTACGAGCAGTACTTC.

The table lists this clonotype with many counts. The rearrangement joins TRBV6-2 or TRBV6-3 to TRBJ1-5, with no clear D. The CDR3 is 16 residues long. Germline V CDR1 and CDR2: MNHEY, SVGEGT. V was trimmed by 1 base and J by 0 bases, leaving 10 bases between them. The CDR3 loop is CASSYFPDYSNQPQHF. The CDR3 bases are TGTGCCAGCAGTTACTTCCCGGATTATAGCAATCAGCCCCAGCATTTT.

At least ten counts were recorded for this clonotype. Written as DNA, the CDR3 is TGCAGTGCTAGAGAGGACAGCTCCTACGAGCAGTACTTC. Translated: CSAREDSSYEQYF. This chain uses TRBV20-1 with TRBJ2-7; D may be TRBD1 (6 bases). This CDR3 comprises 13 residues. The germline CDR1 and CDR2 sequences are DFQATT and SNEGSKA (reference sequence). V lost 0 bases and J lost 0, with 6 bases in between.

V gene TRBV9 combines with J gene TRBJ2-7, with 9 bases identical to TRBD1. With 0 bases clipped from V and 3 bases from J, the junction kept 7 bases outside the gene matches. CDR3 length equals 16 residues. Germline V gene data show CDR1 as SGDLS and CDR2 as YYNGEE. Written as DNA, the CDR3 is TGTGCCAGCAGCGTAGTTCGAGACAGGGGGAACTACGAGCAGTACTTC. This translates into CASSVVRDRGNYEQYF.

This clonotype was detected many times. V usage is TRBV5-1 and J usage is TRBJ2-3, with D tentatively TRBD2 (7 bases). The germline gives CDR1 SGHRS, CDR2 YFSETQ. Trimming removed 3 bases from V and 3 bases from J, with 11 bases in between. This CDR3 is built from 14 residues. The DNA of the CDR3 is TGCGCCAGCAGCTGGGGGGGGCTGACAGATACGCAGTATTTT. Translating it yields CASSWGGLTDTQYF.

This clonotype was counted a few times. This rearrangement joins TRBV20-1 to TRBJ2-2, with TRBD2 identical over 7 bases. Trimming at V came to 3 bases and at J to 8 bases, leaving 15 bases not matched to a gene. CDR1 is DFQATT and CDR2 is SNEGSKA in the germline V gene (reference sequence). The CDR3 length is 16 residues. This chain's CDR3 is CSARALRGGPSGELFF. Here the CDR3 DNA reads TGCAGTGCTAGGGCCCTTAGGGGAGGGCCATCTGGGGAGCTGTTTTTT.

This clonotype showed up just a few times. V usage is TRBV7-2 and J usage is TRBJ2-7, with D possibly being TRBD1 or TRBD2 (5 bases each). The V end lost 2 bases, the J end lost 4 bases, and 15 bases lay between the germline ends. The CDR3 loop spans 15 amino acids. The germline CDR1 and CDR2 sequences are SGHTA and FQGNSA. CDR3 residues: CASSLTGTATYEQYF. CDR3 nucleotides: TGTGCCAGCAGCTTAACCGGGACGGCTACTTACGAGCAGTACTTC.

This clonotype was recorded at least ten times. The rearrangement joins TRBV7-9 to TRBJ2-4, with D tentatively TRBD1 (6 bases). V was clipped by 8 bases and J by 7 bases, with 18 bases between them. The CDR3 is made up of 14 amino acids. The V gene's germline CDR1 is SEHNR and CDR2 FQNEAQ (reference sequence). CDR3 amino acids: CASLKGQLGNIQYF. For the CDR3, the DNA is TGTGCCAGCCTCAAAGGACAGCTGGGTAACATTCAGTACTTC.

This clonotype was counted many times. The chain uses TRBV5-1 and TRBJ2-5; unclear D gene. V lost 0 bases and J 5 bases, leaving 8 bases between the germline ends. Germline V lookup: CDR1 SGHRS, CDR2 YFSETQ. This CDR3 has 13 residues. CDR3 DNA: TGCGCCAGCAGCTTGGCCGCGCAGGAGACCCAGTACTTC. The encoded protein is CASSLAAQETQYF. Variable domain in full (rest from reference TRBV5-1 and TRBJ2-5): KAGVTQTPRYLIKTRGQQVTLSCSPISGHRSVSWYQQTPGQGLQFLFEYFSETQRNKGNFPGRFSGRQFSNSRSEMNVSTLELGDSALYLCASSLAAQETQYFGPGTRLLVL.

The table lists this clonotype with a few counts. This chain connects TRBV6-5 to TRBJ2-5; 8 bases are shared with TRBD2. Germline CDR1 is MNHEY and CDR2 is SVGAGI. V lost 4 bases and J lost 5; bases outside the gene matches: 9. CDR3 length: 15 amino acids. CDR3 nucleotide sequence: TGTGCCAGCAGTTCCCAGCGGGAGAGAGGGGAGACCCAGTACTTC. It translates to CASSSQRERGETQYF.

DNA of the CDR3: TGTGCCAGCAGCTGGACAGGGGACCTAAACTATGGCTACACCTTC. This encodes CASSWTGDLNYGYTF. The chain combines TRBV5-6 with TRBJ1-2; 9 nucleotides line up with TRBD1. Germline CDR1 is SGHDT and CDR2 is YYEEEE. There are 15 residues in the CDR3. The junction had 5 bases not matched to a gene; V was cut back by 3 bases and J by 2 bases.

This clonotype was seen only a few times. The V call is TRBV2, the J call TRBJ2-3; 9 nucleotides match TRBD1. CDR1 SNHLY and CDR2 FYNNEI come from the germline V gene. Trimming cost V 4 bases and J 0 bases; bases outside gene matches: 2. This CDR3 spans 15 amino acids. The CDR3 here is CASSGGQGSTDTQYF. The CDR3 coding sequence is TGTGCCAGCAGTGGAGGACAGGGGAGCACAGATACGCAGTATTTT.

This clonotype was seen a few times. CDR3 coding DNA: TGCAGTGCGGGAGCGGGGGGCTGGGAGACCCAGTACTTC. This encodes CSAGAGGWETQYF. The genes are TRBV20-1 and TRBJ2-5; the match to TRBD2 covers 9 bases. From germline, CDR1 is DFQATT and CDR2 SNEGSKA (reference sequence). V was clipped by 6 bases and J by 5 bases; unmatched bases: 7. The CDR3 is 13 residues long.

The chain recombines TRBV11-2 with TRBJ2-1; 7 nucleotides align to TRBD2. The CDR3 spans 16 residues. From germline, CDR1 is SGHAT and CDR2 FQNNGV. V shed 1 base, J shed 8 bases, and the junction held 11 bases outside the gene matches. The CDR3 DNA reads as TGTGCCAGCAGCTTAGTGGTAGCGGGCCCCGGGGATGAGCAGTTCTTC. The encoded protein is CASSLVVAGPGDEQFF.

This clonotype appeared once. This chain links TRBV6-2 or TRBV6-3 with TRBJ2-7; possibly TRBD1 for D (5 bases). Per germline, CDR1 MNHEY and CDR2 SVGEGT. Trimming stripped 6 bases from V and 2 bases from J, with 17 bases between. The CDR3 consists of 15 residues. This chain's CDR3 is CASSDARAGTYEQYF. As DNA, the CDR3 is TGTGCCAGCAGCGACGCCAGGGCCGGAACCTACGAGCAGTACTTC.

The chain joins TRBV5-1 to TRBJ1-4; TRBD1 might be the D (6 bases). Trimming left V 5 bases short and J 10 bases short, with 15 bases between. The CDR3 runs 13 residues. Germline V gene lookup returns CDR1 SGHRS and CDR2 YFSETQ. The CDR3 loop reads CASSSERGGKLFF. The CDR3 DNA sequence: TGCGCCAGCAGTTCGGAAAGGGGGGGAAAACTGTTTTTT.